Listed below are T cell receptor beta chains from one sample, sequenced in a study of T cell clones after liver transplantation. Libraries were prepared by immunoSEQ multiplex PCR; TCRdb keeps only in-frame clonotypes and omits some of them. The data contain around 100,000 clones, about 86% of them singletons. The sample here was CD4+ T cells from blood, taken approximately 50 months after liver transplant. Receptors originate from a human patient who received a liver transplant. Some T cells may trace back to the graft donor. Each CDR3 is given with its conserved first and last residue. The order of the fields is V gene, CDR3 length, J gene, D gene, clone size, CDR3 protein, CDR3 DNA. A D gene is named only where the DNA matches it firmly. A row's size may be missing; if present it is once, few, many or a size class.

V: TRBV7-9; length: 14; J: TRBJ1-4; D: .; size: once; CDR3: CASSLKAGGEKLFF; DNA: TGTGCCAGCAGCTTAAAGGCGGGTGGTGAAAAACTGTTTTTT
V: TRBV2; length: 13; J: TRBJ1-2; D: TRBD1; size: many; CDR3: CASSGQGGYGYTF; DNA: TGTGCCAGCAGTGGACAGGGTGGTTATGGCTACACCTTC
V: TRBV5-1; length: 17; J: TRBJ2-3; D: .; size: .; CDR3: CASSLALGGRKTDTQYF; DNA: TGCGCCAGCAGCTTGGCCCTCGGCGGAAGGAAAACAGATACGCAGTATTTT
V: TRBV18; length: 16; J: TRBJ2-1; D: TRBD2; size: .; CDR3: CASSGTSGSSYNEQFF; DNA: TGTGCCAGCTCAGGGACTAGCGGTTCTTCCTACAATGAGCAGTTCTTC
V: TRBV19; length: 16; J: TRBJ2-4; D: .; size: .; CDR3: CASSIWGTVAKNIQYF; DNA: TGTGCCAGTAGTATTTGGGGAACGGTGGCCAAAAACATTCAGTACTTC
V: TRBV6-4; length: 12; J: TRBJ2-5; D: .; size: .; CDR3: CASSDEGGTQYF; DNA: TGTGCCAGCAGTGATGAGGGAGGGACCCAGTACTTC
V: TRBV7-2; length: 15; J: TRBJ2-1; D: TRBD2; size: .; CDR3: CASSLAGGPANEQFF; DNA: TGTGCCAGCAGCTTGGCGGGGGGGCCGGCCAATGAGCAGTTCTTC
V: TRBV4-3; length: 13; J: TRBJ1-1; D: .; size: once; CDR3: CASSQRRGPEAFF; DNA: TGCGCCAGCAGCCAGCGGCGGGGCCCTGAAGCTTTCTTT
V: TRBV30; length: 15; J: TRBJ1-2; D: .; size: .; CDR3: CASSDSGGPAYGYTF; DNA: TGTGCCTCCTCGGACAGTGGAGGGCCGGCCTATGGCTACACCTTC
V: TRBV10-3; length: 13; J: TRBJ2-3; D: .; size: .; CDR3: CAIMSSGTDTQYF; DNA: TGTGCCATCATGTCTAGCGGCACAGATACGCAGTATTTT
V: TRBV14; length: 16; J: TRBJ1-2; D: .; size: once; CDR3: CASSQESASLSLGYTF; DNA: TGTGCCAGCAGCCAAGAGTCTGCCTCCTTGTCATTAGGCTACACCTTC
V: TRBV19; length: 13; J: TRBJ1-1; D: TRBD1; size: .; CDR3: CASSMTGGSEAFF; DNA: TGTGCCAGTAGTATGACAGGGGGATCTGAAGCTTTCTTT
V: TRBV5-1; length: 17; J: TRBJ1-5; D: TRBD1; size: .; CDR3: CASSPGQGAISNQPQHF; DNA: TGCGCCAGCAGCCCAGGACAGGGGGCCATTAGCAATCAGCCCCAGCATTTT
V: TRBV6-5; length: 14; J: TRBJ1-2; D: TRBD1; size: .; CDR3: CASSYPQGADGYTF; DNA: TGTGCCAGCAGTTACCCGCAGGGGGCAGATGGCTACACCTTC
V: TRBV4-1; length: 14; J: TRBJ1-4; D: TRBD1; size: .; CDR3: CASAQGDANEKLFF; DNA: TGCGCCAGCGCCCAGGGGGACGCTAATGAAAAACTGTTTTTT
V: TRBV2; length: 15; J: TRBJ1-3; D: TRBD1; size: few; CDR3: CASSRDSSGGNTIYF; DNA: TGTGCCAGCAGTCGGGACAGCTCAGGCGGAAACACCATATATTTT
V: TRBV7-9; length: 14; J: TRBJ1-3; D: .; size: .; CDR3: CASSLTRGGNTIYF; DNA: TGTGCCAGCAGCTTGACCCGCGGAGGAAACACCATATATTTT
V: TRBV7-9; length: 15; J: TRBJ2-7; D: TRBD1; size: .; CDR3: CASSSLQGSPYEQYF; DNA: TGTGCCAGCAGCTCGTTACAGGGGAGCCCCTACGAGCAGTACTTC
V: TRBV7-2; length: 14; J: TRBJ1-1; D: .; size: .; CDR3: CASSLVQANTEAFF; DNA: TGTGCCAGCAGCTTAGTTCAAGCGAACACTGAAGCTTTCTTT
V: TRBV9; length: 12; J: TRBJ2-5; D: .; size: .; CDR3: CASSQGHETQYF; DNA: TGTGCCAGCAGCCAAGGGCACGAGACCCAGTACTTC
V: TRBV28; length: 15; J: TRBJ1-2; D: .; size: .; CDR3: CASRSLGGGLYGYTF; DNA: TGTGCCAGCAGAAGTCTCGGGGGGGGACTCTATGGCTACACCTTC
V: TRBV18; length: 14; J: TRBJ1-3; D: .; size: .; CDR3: CASSPADSGNTIYF; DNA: TGTGCCAGCTCACCGGCAGACTCTGGAAACACCATATATTTT
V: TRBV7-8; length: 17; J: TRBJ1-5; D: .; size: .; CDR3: CASSPATGTYSNQPQHF; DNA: TGTGCCAGCAGCCCGGCGACAGGAACTTATAGCAATCAGCCCCAGCATTTT
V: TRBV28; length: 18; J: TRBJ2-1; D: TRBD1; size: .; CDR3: CASSRTPGTGEGYNEQFF; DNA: TGTGCCAGCAGTCGTACTCCCGGGACAGGGGAGGGGTACAATGAGCAGTTCTTC
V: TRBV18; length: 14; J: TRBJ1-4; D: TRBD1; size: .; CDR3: CASSPGQAVEKLFF; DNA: TGTGCCAGCTCACCGGGACAGGCGGTTGAAAAACTGTTTTTT
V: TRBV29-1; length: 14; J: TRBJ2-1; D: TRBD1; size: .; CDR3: CSALRDSSYNEQFF; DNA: TGCAGCGCCCTCCGGGACAGCTCCTACAATGAGCAGTTCTTC
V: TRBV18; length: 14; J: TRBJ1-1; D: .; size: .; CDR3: CASSPAGAQASAFF; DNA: TGTGCCAGCTCACCGGCGGGGGCCCAGGCGTCGGCTTTCTTT
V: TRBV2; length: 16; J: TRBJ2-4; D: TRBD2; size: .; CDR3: CASRGGLAGGRNIQYF; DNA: TGTGCCAGCAGGGGGGGACTAGCGGGAGGGAGGAACATTCAGTACTTC
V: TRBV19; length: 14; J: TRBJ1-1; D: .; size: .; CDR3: CASSPRTLNTEAFF; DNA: TGTGCCAGTAGTCCCCGGACACTGAACACTGAAGCTTTCTTT
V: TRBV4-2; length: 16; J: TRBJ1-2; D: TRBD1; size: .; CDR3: CASSQDGTGGQYGYTF; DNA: TGTGCCAGCAGCCAAGATGGGACAGGGGGCCAATATGGCTACACCTTC
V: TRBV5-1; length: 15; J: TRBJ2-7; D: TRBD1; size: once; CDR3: CASSLEDRGAYEQYF; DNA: TGCGCCAGCAGCCTTGAGGACAGGGGAGCCTACGAGCAGTACTTC
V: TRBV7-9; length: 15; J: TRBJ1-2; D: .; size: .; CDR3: CASSPPGRSNYGYTF; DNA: TGTGCCAGCAGTCCACCGGGCCGATCTAACTATGGCTACACCTTC
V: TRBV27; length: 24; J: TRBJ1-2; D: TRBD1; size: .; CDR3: CASSLSPGGQRGSRGRPFFYGYTF; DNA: TGTGCCAGCAGTTTATCCCCCGGAGGACAGAGGGGGAGTAGGGGGCGACCCTTCTTCTATGGCTACACCTTC
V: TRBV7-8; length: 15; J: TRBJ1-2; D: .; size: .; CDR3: CASSLEAGYNYGYTF; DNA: TGTGCCAGCAGCTTAGAGGCAGGATATAACTATGGCTACACCTTC
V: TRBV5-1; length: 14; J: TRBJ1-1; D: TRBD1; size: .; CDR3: CASSSTGVLTEAFF; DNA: TGCGCCAGCAGCTCGACAGGGGTGCTCACTGAAGCTTTCTTT
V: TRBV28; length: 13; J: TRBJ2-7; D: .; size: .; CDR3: CASSLTGRDEQYF; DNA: TGTGCCAGCAGTTTAACAGGGAGGGACGAGCAGTACTTC
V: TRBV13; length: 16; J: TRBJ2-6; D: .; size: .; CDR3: CASSLVRGSGANVLTF; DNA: TGTGCCAGCAGCTTAGTTCGGGGATCGGGGGCCAACGTCCTGACTTTC
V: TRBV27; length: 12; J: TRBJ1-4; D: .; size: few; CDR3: CASGDDPGKLFF; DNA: TGTGCCAGCGGAGATGACCCAGGAAAACTGTTTTTT
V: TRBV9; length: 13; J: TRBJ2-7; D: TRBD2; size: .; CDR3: CASSAGLAYEQYF; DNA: TGTGCCAGCAGCGCCGGACTAGCCTACGAGCAGTACTTC
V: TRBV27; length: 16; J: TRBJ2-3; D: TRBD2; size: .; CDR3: CASSSGGAKGTDTQYF; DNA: TGTGCCAGCAGTTCCGGGGGGGCCAAGGGCACAGATACGCAGTATTTT